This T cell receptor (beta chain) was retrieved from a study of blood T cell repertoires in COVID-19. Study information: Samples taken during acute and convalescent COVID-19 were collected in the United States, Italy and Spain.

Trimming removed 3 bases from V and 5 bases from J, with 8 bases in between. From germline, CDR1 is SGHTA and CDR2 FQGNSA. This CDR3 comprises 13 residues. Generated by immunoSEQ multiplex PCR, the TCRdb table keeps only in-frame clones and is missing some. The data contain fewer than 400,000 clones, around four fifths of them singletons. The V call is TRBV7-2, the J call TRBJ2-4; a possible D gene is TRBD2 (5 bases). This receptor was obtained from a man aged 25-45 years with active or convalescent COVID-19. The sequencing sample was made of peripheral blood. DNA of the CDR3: TGTGCCAGCAGCTTCGAGGGCCAAAACATTCAGTACTTC. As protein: CASSFEGQNIQYF.